This T cell receptor beta chain was captured by sequencing in a study of early T cells in non-severe SARS-CoV-2 infection. MiXCR, run by TCRdb on the 5' RACE reads, gives a single entry per CDR3 protein. The sample carries under 60,000 distinct CDR3 sequences, around a tenth recorded once. This clonotype came up many times. The antigen is undetermined. Trimming left V 0 bases short and J 8 bases short, with 16 bases between. This CDR3 is 14 amino acids long. Germline loops: CDR1 DFQATT, CDR2 SNEGSKA (reference sequence). Study-level results: Using VDJdb, the matching emphasized anti-spike CD8 responses while missing private and CD4 specificities.

This receptor was obtained from an adult who was a healthcare worker with PCR-confirmed SARS-CoV-2 infection or an uninfected control (not recorded which). Sequences were derived from whole blood, sampled at baseline. This chain connects TRBV20-1 to TRBJ1-2; D might be TRBD1 (5 bases). The CDR3 here is CSARETGRIEGYTF. DNA for the CDR3: TGCAGTGCTAGAGAAACGGGGCGCATAGAAGGCTACACCTTC.